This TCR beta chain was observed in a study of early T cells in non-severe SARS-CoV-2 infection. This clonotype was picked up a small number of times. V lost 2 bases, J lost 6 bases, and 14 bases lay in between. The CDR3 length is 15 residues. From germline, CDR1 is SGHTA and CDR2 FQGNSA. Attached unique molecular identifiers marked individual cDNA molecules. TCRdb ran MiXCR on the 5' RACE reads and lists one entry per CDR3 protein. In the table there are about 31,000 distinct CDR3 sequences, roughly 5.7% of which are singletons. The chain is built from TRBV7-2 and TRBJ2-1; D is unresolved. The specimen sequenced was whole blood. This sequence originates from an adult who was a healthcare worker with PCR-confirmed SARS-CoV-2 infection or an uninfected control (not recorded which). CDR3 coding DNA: TGTGCCAGCAGCTTATTTCTCCAACCGGCCAATGAGCAGTTCTTC. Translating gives CASSLFLQPANEQFF.